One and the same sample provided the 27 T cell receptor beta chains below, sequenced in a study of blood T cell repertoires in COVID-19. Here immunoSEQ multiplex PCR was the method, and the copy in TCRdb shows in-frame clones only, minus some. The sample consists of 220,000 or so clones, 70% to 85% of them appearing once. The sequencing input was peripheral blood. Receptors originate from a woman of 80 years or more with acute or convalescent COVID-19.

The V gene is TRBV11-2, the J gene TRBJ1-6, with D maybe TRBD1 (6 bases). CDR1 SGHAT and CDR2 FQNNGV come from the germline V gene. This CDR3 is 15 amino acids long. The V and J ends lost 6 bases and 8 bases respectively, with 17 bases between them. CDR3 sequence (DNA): TGTGCCAGCAGGAAAATACAGGGATCCGATTCACCCCTCCACTTT. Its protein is CASRKIQGSDSPLHF. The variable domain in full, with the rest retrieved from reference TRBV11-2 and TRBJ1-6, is EAGVAQSPRYKIIEKRQSVAFWCNPISGHATLYWYQQILGQGPKLLIQFQNNGVVDDSQLPKDRFSAERLKGVDSTLKIQPAKLEDSAVYLCASRKIQGSDSPLHFGNGTRLTVT.

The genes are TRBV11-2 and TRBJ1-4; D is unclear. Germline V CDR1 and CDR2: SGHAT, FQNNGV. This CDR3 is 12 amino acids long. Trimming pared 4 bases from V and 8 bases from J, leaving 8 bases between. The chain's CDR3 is CASSSSGEKLFF. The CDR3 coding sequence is TGTGCCAGCAGCTCTTCAGGAGAAAAACTGTTTTTT.

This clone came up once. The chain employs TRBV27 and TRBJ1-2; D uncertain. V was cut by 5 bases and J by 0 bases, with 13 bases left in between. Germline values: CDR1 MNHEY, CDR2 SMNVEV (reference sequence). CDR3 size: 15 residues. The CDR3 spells CASSVVRGSNYGYTF. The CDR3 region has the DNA TGTGCCAGCAGTGTCGTGCGGGGATCTAACTATGGCTACACCTTC.

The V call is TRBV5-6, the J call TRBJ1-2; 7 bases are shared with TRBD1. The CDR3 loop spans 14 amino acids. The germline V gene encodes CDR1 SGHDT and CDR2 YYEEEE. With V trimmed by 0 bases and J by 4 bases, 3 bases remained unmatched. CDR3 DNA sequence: TGTGCCAGCAGCTTGGACAGGGGAGCCTATGGCTACACCTTC. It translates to CASSLDRGAYGYTF.

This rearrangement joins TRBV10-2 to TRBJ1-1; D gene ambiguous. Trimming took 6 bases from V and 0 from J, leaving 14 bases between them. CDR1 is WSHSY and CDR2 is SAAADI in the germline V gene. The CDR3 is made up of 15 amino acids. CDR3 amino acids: CASRDSTSMNTEAFF. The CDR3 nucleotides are TGCGCCAGCAGGGATTCGACAAGTATGAACACTGAAGCTTTCTTT.

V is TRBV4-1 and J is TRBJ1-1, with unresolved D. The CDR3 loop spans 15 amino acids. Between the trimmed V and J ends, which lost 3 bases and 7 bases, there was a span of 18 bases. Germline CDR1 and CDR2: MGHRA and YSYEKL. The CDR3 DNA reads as TGCGCCAGCAGCCAGGCCCAGCGGGGAACGGGTGAAGCTTTCTTT. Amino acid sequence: CASSQAQRGTGEAFF.

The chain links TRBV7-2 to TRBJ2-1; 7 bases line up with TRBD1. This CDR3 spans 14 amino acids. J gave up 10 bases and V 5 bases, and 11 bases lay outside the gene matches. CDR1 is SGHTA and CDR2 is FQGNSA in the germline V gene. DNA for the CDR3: TGTGCCAGCAGCCCCACTTACAGGGGCGGGGAGCAGTTCTTC. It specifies CASSPTYRGGEQFF.

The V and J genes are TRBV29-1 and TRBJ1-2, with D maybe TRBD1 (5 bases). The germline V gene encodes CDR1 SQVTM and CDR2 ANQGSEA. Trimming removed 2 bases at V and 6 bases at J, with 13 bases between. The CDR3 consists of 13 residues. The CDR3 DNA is TGCAGCGTTGAATATGTGGCGGGGCATGGCTACACCTTC. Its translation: CSVEYVAGHGYTF.

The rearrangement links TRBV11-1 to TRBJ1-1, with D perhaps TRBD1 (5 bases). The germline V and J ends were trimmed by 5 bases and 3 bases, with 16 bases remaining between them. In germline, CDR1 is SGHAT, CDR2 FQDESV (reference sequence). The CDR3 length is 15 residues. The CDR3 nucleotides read TGTGCCAGCAGCCAAGGGCGGGGGTTGTACACTGAAGCTTTCTTT. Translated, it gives CASSQGRGLYTEAFF.

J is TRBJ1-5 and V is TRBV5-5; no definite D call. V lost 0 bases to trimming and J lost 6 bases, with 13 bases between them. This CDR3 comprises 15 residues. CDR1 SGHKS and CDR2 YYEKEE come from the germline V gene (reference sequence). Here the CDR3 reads CASSLAVARGQPQHF. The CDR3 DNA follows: TGTGCCAGCAGCTTGGCCGTTGCGCGGGGTCAGCCCCAGCATTTT.

CDR3: CASSFQGQGNEKLFF. CDR3 coding DNA: TGTGCCAGCAGCTTCCAGGGACAGGGGAATGAAAAACTGTTTTTT. This chain joins TRBV5-5 and TRBJ1-4; 10 nucleotides agree with TRBD1. The CDR3 has 15 amino acids. In germline, CDR1 is SGHKS, CDR2 YYEKEE (reference sequence). V was pared by 2 bases and J by 5 bases, with 3 bases of the junction left unmatched.

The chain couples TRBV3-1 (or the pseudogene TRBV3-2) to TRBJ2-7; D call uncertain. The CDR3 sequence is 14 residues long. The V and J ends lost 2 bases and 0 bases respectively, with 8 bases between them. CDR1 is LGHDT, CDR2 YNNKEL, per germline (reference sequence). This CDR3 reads CASSQRTVSYEQYF. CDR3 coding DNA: TGTGCCAGCAGCCAACGCACAGTCTCCTACGAGCAGTACTTC.

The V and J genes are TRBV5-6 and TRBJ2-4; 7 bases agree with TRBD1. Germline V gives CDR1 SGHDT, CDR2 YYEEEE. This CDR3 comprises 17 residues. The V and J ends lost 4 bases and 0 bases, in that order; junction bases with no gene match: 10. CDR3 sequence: CASSPLGQQLAKNIQYF. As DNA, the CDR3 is TGTGCCAGCAGCCCCCTGGGACAGCAGCTAGCCAAAAACATTCAGTACTTC.

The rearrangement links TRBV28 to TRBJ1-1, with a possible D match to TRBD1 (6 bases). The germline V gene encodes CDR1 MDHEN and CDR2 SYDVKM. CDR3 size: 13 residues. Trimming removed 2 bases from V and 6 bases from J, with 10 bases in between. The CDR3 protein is CASSLGGRSEAFF. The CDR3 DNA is TGTGCCAGCAGTTTAGGGGGCCGGTCTGAAGCTTTCTTT.

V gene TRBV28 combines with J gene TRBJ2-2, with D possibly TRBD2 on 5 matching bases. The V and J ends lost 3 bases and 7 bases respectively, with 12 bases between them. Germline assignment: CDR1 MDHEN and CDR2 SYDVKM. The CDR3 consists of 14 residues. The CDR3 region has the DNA TGTGCCAGCAGTTTTCGGGGTACTAGCGGGGAGCTGTTTTTT. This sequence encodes CASSFRGTSGELFF.

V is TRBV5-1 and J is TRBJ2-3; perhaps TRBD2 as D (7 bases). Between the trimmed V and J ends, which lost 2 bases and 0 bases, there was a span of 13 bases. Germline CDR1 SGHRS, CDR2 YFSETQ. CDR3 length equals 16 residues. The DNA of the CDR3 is TGCGCCAGCAGCTTAATCCCGGGGGGCAGCACAGATACGCAGTATTTT. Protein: CASSLIPGGSTDTQYF.

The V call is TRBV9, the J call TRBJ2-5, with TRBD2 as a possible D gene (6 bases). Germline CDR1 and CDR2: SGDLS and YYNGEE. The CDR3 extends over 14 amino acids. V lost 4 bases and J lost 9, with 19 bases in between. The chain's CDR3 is CASSSRSPPGAQYF. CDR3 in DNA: TGTGCCAGCAGCTCACGGAGCCCGCCGGGGGCCCAGTACTTC.

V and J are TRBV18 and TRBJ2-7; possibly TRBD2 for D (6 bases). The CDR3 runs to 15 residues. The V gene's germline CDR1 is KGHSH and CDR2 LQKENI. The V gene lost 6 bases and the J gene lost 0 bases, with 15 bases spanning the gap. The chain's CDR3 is CASSARDGGSYEQYF. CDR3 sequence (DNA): TGTGCCAGCTCTGCCAGGGACGGGGGCTCCTACGAGCAGTACTTC.

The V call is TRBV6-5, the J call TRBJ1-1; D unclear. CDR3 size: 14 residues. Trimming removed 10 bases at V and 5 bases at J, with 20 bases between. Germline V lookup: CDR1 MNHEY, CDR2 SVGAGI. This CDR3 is CATGRAIRGTEAFF. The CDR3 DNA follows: TGTGCCACCGGGAGGGCTATCCGGGGAACTGAAGCTTTCTTT.

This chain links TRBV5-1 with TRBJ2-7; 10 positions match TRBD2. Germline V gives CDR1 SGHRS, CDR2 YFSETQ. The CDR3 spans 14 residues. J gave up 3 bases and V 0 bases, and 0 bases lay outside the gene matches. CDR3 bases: TGCGCCAGCAGCTTGGCTAGCGGGAGCTACGAGCAGTACTTC. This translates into CASSLASGSYEQYF.

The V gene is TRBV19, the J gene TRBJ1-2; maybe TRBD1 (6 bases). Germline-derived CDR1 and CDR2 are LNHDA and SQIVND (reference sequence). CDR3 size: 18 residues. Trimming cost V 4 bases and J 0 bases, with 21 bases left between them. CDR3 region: CASSKHRDGASANYGYTF. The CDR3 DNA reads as TGTGCCAGTAGTAAGCACAGGGACGGAGCCTCAGCTAACTATGGCTACACCTTC.

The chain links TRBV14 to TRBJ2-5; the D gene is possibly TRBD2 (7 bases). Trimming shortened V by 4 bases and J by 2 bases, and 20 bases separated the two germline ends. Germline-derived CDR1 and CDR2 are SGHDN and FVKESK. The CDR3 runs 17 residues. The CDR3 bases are TGTGCCAGCAGCCTGGCCAGGCGGGGGCAGAGGCAAGAGACCCAGTACTTC. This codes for CASSLARRGQRQETQYF.

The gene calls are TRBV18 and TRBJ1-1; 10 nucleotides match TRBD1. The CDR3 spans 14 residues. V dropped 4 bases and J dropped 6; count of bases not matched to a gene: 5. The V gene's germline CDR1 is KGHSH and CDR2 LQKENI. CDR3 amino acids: CASSLGQGFAEAFF. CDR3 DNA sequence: TGTGCCAGCTCACTGGGACAGGGGTTTGCTGAAGCTTTCTTT.

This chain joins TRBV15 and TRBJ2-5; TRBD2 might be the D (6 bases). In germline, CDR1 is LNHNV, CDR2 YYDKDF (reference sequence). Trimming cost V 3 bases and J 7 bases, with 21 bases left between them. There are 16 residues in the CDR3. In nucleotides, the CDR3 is TGTGCCACCAGCAGGGCCGGGACTCTTAACAAAGGGACCCAGTACTTC. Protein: CATSRAGTLNKGTQYF. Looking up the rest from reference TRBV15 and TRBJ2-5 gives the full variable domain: DAMVIQNPRYQVTQFGKPVTLSCSQTLNHNVMYWYQQKSSQAPKLLFHYYDKDFNNEADTPDNFQSRRPNTSFCFLDIRSPGLGDTAMYLCATSRAGTLNKGTQYFGPGTRLLVL.

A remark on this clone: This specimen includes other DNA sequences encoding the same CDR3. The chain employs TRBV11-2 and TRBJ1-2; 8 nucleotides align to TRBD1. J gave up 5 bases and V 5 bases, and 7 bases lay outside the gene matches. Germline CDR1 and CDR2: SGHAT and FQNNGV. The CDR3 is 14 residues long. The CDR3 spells CASSARTGSYGYTF. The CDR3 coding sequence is TGTGCCAGCAGCGCCAGGACAGGGAGTTATGGCTACACCTTC.

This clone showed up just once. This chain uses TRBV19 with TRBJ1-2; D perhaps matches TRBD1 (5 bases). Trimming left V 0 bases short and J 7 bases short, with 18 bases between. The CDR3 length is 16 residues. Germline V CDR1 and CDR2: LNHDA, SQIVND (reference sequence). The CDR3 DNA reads TGTGCCAGTAGTATAGAGGGGGGTAGCAGGATGCGTGGCTACACCTTC. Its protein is CASSIEGGSRMRGYTF. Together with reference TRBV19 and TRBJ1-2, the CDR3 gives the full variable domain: DGGITQSPKYLFRKEGQNVTLSCEQNLNHDAMYWYRQDPGQGLRLIYYSQIVNDFQKGDIAEGYSVSREKKESFPLTVTSAQKNPTAFYLCASSIEGGSRMRGYTFGSGTRLTVV.

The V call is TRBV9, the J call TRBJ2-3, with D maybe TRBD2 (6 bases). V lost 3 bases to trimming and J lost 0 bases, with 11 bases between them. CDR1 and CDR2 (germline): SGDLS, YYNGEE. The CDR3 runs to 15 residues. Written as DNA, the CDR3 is TGTGCCAGCAGCGCTTCTAGCGTCAGCACAGATACGCAGTATTTT. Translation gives CASSASSVSTDTQYF.